The clone carrying this T cell receptor beta chain was seen only a few times. Its antigen remains unidentified. What was sequenced were expressed TCRB transcripts, since all of the isolated RNA had been reverse transcribed. The protocol was immunoSEQ multiplex PCR, while the TCRdb copy is restricted to in-frame clones and leaves out a portion. The sample comprises 860,000 or so clones, 15% to 20% of which are singletons, and around 0.02% rests with the top ten. These data belong to a study of beta chain features in type 1 diabetes. This CDR3 is built from 15 residues. Germline lookup yields CDR1 SGHRS and CDR2 YFSETQ. Germline trimming cut 4 bases from V and 4 bases from J; bases unmatched to any gene: 7. Study results and caveats: Patients with type 1 diabetes showed fewer VDJ junction insertions and more deletions. TCRB rearrangement may or may not be influenced by HLA type; here this remained unresolved.

About 100 mL of blood, on average, came from one heparinised draw per donor. The purity of all sorted populations exceeded 98%. Sequenced sample: naive CD4+ T cells from blood. This rearrangement joins TRBV5-1 to TRBJ2-1; 8 nucleotides align to TRBD1. The receptor comes from a woman in her late teens or twenties in good health. The CDR3 protein is CASSAGQGRYNEQFF. CDR3 nucleotide sequence: TGCGCCAGCAGCGCAGGACAGGGAAGATACAATGAGCAGTTCTTC.